This T cell receptor (beta chain) originates from a study of T cell changes during pregnancy in multiple sclerosis. Sequencing used immunoSEQ multiplex PCR; TCRdb keeps in-frame clones, though not all of them. The sample consists of 30,000 to 45,000 clones, 93% of them appearing once. Germline assignment: CDR1 LNHDA and CDR2 SQIVND (reference sequence). Trimming took 5 bases from V and 1 from J, leaving 18 bases between them. The CDR3 consists of 18 residues. The clonotype originates from a female donor with multiple sclerosis, enrolled in a pregnancy study. The chain links TRBV19 to TRBJ2-6, with D possibly being TRBD2 (5 bases). The source material was CD4+ T cells from peripheral blood mononuclear cells, sampled in the first trimester of pregnancy. The CDR3 nucleotides are TGTGCCAGTAGTCGCCGGAGGAGCTCGGGGTCTGGGGCCAACGTCCTGACTTTC. Amino acids: CASSRRRSSGSGANVLTF.